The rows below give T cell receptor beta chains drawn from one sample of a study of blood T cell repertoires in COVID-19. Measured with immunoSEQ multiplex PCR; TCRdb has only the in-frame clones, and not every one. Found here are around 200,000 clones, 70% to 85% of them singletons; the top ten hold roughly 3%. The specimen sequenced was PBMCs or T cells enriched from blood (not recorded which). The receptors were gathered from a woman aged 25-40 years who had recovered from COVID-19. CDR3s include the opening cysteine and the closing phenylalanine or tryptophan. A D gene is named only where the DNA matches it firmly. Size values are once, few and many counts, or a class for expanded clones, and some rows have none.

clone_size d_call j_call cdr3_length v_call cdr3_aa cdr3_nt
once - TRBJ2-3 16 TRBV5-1 CASSLALGRTGDTQYF TGCGCCAGCAGCTTGGCCCTCGGTCGAACGGGAGATACGCAGTATTTT
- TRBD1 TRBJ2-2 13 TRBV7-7 CASSYRGDGELFF TGTGCTAGCAGCTACAGGGGGGACGGGGAGCTGTTTTTT
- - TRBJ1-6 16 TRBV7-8 CASIPERFSYNSPLHF TGTGCCAGCATCCCAGAGAGGTTCTCCTATAATTCACCCCTCCACTTT
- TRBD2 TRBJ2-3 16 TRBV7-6 CASSPRLASDTDTQYF TGTGCCAGCAGCCCTAGACTAGCCTCAGACACAGATACGCAGTATTTT
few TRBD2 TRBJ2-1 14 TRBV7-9 CASSPGLAGSEQFF TGTGCCAGCAGCCCGGGACTAGCGGGATCTGAGCAGTTCTTC
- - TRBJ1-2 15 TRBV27 CASSSTPGHRYGYTF TGTGCCAGCAGTTCCACCCCGGGACACCGCTATGGCTACACCTTC
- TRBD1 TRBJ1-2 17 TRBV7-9 CASSFGTGRQTNYGYTF TGTGCCAGCAGCTTCGGGACAGGGCGACAAACTAACTATGGCTACACCTTC
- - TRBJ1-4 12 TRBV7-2 CASSLGGEKLFF TGTGCCAGCAGCTTAGGAGGTGAAAAACTGTTTTTT
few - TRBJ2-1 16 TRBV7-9 CASSLVPGEAYNEQFF TGTGCCAGCAGCTTAGTTCCCGGAGAAGCGTACAATGAGCAGTTCTTC
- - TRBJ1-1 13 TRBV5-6 CASTLVLNTEAFF TGTGCCAGCACCTTGGTCTTGAACACTGAAGCTTTCTTT
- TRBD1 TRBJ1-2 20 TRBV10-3 CAISDPSPRGQGLLGSGYTF TGTGCCATCAGTGACCCCTCCCCCCGAGGACAGGGTCTCCTCGGTAGTGGCTACACCTTC
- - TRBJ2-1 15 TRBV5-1 CASSRGGGSYNEQFF TGCGCCAGCAGCCGTGGTGGTGGGAGTTACAATGAGCAGTTCTTC
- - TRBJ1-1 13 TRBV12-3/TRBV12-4 CASSRGWGAEAFF TGTGCCAGCAGTCGAGGATGGGGAGCTGAAGCTTTCTTT
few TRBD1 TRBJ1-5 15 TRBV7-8 CASSQPMDRGRPQHF TGTGCCAGCAGCCAACCGATGGACAGGGGTAGGCCCCAGCATTTT